This TCR beta chain originates from a study of post-analysis software for immune sequencing data. The wider study: Relapsing-remitting, secondary progressive and progressive-relapsing multiple sclerosis courses were included.

This clonotype was counted many times. Its antigen remains unknown. Study-level points and caveats: Significantly lower normalized Chao1 diversity was seen in multiple sclerosis patients than in controls. A handful of TRBV segments were significantly more frequent in patients than in controls. TRBV5-6, TRBV5-1 and TRBV20-1 were among these segments. Same-batch preparations were strongly co-clustered by F measure.

CDR1 and CDR2 from the germline V gene are SGHRS and YFSETQ. CDR3 size: 13 residues. The V and J ends lost 3 bases and 0 bases respectively, with 5 bases between them. TCR beta cDNA libraries had unique molecular identifiers. TCRdb re-derived calls from the PCR reads in MiXCR, one entry per CDR3 protein. Among a few hundred thousand distinct CDR3 sequences listed, 30% to 45% were seen once. This sequence joins TRBV5-1 and TRBJ2-3; tentative D call: TRBD2 (5 bases). This receptor was obtained from a girl under 18 with multiple sclerosis. Material for sequencing was blood. CDR3 loop: CASSWTSTDTQYF. The DNA for the CDR3 is TGCGCCAGCAGCTGGACTAGCACAGATACGCAGTATTTT.